The 6 T cell receptor beta chains below all came from one sample that was sequenced in a study of T cell responses to AZD1222 COVID-19 vaccine. Data came from immunoSEQ multiplex PCR; TCRdb stores just in-frame clones and leaves some out. Of some 170,000 clones listed, just over 90% are singletons. The sequencing used peripheral blood, collected on day 0 of AZD1222 vaccination. The receptors originated from an adult in good health.

This chain links TRBV19 with TRBJ1-2, with a weak D call TRBD1 (5 bases). Germline lookup yields CDR1 LNHDA and CDR2 SQIVND (reference sequence). The CDR3 contains 15 residues. The germline V and J ends were trimmed by 3 bases and 1 base, with 12 bases remaining between them. Written as DNA, the CDR3 is TGTGCCAGTAGTATCCCAGGACATCTTAACTATGGCTACACCTTC. As protein: CASSIPGHLNYGYTF.

The V gene is TRBV29-1, the J gene TRBJ2-3; TRBD2 matches 10 bases. There are 17 residues in the CDR3. The germline V gene has CDR1 SQVTM and CDR2 ANQGSEA. V trimming: 0 bases; J trimming: 2 bases; junction bases outside the gene matches: 8. For the CDR3, the DNA is TGCAGCGTTGAAGATCCTAGCGGGAGCACCGCCACAGATACGCAGTATTTT. As protein: CSVEDPSGSTATDTQYF.

The chain is built from TRBV27 and TRBJ1-1; 11 positions match TRBD1. The CDR3 is made up of 16 amino acids. V lost 6 bases and J lost 4; bases outside the gene matches: 10. CDR1 is MNHEY, CDR2 SMNVEV, per germline (reference sequence). The CDR3 region is CASSPDRGPRGTEAFF. The CDR3 nucleotides read TGTGCCAGCAGCCCGGACAGGGGGCCCAGGGGCACTGAAGCTTTCTTT.

The chain uses TRBV12-3 or TRBV12-4 and TRBJ1-4; weak D call: TRBD1 (5 bases). Trimming stripped 1 base from V and 8 bases from J, with 8 bases between. This CDR3 is 13 amino acids long. The chain's CDR3 is CASSLGGEEKLFF. The CDR3 nucleotides are TGTGCCAGCAGTTTAGGGGGCGAGGAAAAACTGTTTTTT.

This clone was detected once. The chain is built from TRBV2 and TRBJ1-1, with D unresolved. Trimming took 5 bases from V and 3 from J, leaving 10 bases between them. The CDR3 consists of 13 residues. Germline-derived CDR1 and CDR2 are SNHLY and FYNNEI. As DNA, the CDR3 is TGTGCCAGCAGTTTGTCCGGGTACACTGAAGCTTTCTTT. This gives the protein CASSLSGYTEAFF.

As DNA, the CDR3 is TGTGCCAGCAGCTTAGATAGCGGGACAGATACGCAGTATTTT. It codes for CASSLDSGTDTQYF. The chain employs TRBV11-2 and TRBJ2-3; 7 nucleotides match TRBD2. Germline V gives CDR1 SGHAT, CDR2 FQNNGV. Trimming took 0 bases from V and 3 from J; bases not matched to a gene: 0. The CDR3 spans 14 residues.